This TCR beta chain was profiled in a study of blood T cell repertoires in COVID-19. Study-level information: Italy, Spain and the United States were the sources of the convalescent and acute COVID-19 samples. T cells, B-cell-depleted T cells, or PBMCs provided the cDNA or gDNA that served as material.

Germline V gives CDR1 LNHDA, CDR2 SQIVND (reference sequence). CDR3 length: 16 amino acids. J gave up 6 bases and V 7 bases, and 9 bases lay outside the gene matches. As processed by the authors: The authors estimated nucleated cell counts from reference gene primer amplification. Assay used: immunoSEQ multiplex PCR; TCRdb lists only in-frame clones, some missing. V, J and clone size derive from that table, while D and trimming were established from the DNA sequence. In the table there are roughly 220,000 clones, 70% to 90% of which are singletons. The J gene is TRBJ2-2, the V gene TRBV19; the match to TRBD1 covers 12 bases. The TCR was taken from a man of 80 years or more with acute or convalescent COVID-19. Sample: peripheral blood. The CDR3 region has the DNA TGTGCCAGTAAGCCGGGACAGGGGGCTTATCCCGGGGAGCTGTTTTTT. This encodes CASKPGQGAYPGELFF. Variable domain in full (rest from reference TRBV19 and TRBJ2-2): DGGITQSPKYLFRKEGQNVTLSCEQNLNHDAMYWYRQDPGQGLRLIYYSQIVNDFQKGDIAEGYSVSREKKESFPLTVTSAQKNPTAFYLCASKPGQGAYPGELFFGEGSRLTVL.